The clone carrying this T cell receptor (beta chain) was counted only a few times. Donors were grouped by their self-reported clinical history. This sample was taken from a study of blood T cell repertoires in COVID-19. Turning to the study itself: Sites across the United States, Italy and Spain contributed samples from acute and convalescent COVID-19. Sample material is recorded as cDNA or gDNA derived from T cells, B-cell-depleted T cells, or PBMCs.

As handled by the study authors: Researchers report that nucleated cell counts were estimated from reference gene primer amplification. Measured with immunoSEQ multiplex PCR; TCRdb has only the in-frame clones, and not every one. That table gives V, J and clone size, and the DNA gave D and trimming. The sample includes about 220,000 clones, roughly nine tenths of them seen just once. This CDR3 has 14 amino acids. Germline CDR1 and CDR2: SQVTM and ANQGSEA. V shed 6 bases, J shed 4 bases, and the junction held 9 bases outside the gene matches. This sequence joins TRBV29-1 and TRBJ2-7; 10 positions match TRBD2. What was sequenced was PBMCs or T cells enriched from blood (not recorded which). The receptor comes from a woman aged 18-30 years in a cohort exposed to, infected with or recovered from COVID-19 (not recorded which). The CDR3 DNA reads TGCAGCGTGAAGGAGCGGGAGGGCCGGTACGAGCAGTACTTC. Amino acids: CSVKEREGRYEQYF.